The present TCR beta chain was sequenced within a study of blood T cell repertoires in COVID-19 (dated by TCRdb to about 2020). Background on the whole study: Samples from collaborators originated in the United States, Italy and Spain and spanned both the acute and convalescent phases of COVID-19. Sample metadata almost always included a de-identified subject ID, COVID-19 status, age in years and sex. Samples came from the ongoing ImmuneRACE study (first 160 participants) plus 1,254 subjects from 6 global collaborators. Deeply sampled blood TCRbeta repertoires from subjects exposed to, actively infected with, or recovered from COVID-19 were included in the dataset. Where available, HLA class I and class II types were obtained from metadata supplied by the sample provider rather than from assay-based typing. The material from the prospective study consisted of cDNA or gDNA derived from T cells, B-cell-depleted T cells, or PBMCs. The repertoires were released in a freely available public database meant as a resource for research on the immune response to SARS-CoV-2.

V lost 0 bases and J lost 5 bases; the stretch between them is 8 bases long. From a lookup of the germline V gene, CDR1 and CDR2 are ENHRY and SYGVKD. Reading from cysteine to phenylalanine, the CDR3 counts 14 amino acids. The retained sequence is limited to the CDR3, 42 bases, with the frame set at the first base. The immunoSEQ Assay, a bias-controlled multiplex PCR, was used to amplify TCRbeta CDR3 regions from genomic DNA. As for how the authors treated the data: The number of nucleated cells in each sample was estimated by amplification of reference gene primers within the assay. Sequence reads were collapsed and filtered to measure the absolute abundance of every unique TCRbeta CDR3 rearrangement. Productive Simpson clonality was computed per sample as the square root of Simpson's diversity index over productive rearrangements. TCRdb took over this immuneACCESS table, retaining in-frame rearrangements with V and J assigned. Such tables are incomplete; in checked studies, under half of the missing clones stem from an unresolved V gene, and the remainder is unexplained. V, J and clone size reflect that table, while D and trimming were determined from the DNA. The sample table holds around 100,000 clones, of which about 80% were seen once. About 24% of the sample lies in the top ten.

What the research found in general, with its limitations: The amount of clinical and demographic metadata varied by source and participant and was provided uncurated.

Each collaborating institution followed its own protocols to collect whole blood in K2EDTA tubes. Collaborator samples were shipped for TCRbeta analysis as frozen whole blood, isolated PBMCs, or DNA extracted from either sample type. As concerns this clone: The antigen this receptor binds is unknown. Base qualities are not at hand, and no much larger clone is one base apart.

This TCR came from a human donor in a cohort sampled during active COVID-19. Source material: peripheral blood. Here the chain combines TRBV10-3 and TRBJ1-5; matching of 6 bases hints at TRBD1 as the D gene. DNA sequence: TGTGCCATCAGTGAGTCGGGGGCTCATCAGCCCCAGCATTTT. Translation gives CAISESGAHQPQHF.